The entry below gives a single T cell receptor (beta chain) sequence along with its context. Its antigen remains unidentified. The record originates from a study of T cells after yellow fever vaccination. The study, taken as a whole, reports: Most clones from primary vaccination resurfaced after the booster (nearly 97% CD4, over 75% CD8). The presence of abundant clonotypes contaminating from the bulk population was possible in FACS-sorted repertoires. Some clonotypes, a small share, were shared between CD4 and CD8 compartments.

The germline CDR1 and CDR2 sequences are MDHEN and SYDVKM. V gave up 9 bases and J gave up 2 bases; unmatched junction bases: 6. The CDR3 covers 13 residues. TCRdb ran MiXCR on the 5' RACE reads and lists one entry per CDR3 protein. The repertoire holds 510,000 or so distinct CDR3 sequences, with 15% to 20% as singletons. The starting material was PBMCs, obtained 15 days after the yellow fever booster vaccination. J is TRBJ2-7 and V is TRBV28; TRBD1 agrees at 8 bases. The TCR comes from a man aged 25-45 years who received the YFV17D yellow fever vaccine. The CDR3 coding sequence is TGTGCCAGAAACCAGGGGGCGGCCTACGAGCAGTACTTC. Translated: CARNQGAAYEQYF.